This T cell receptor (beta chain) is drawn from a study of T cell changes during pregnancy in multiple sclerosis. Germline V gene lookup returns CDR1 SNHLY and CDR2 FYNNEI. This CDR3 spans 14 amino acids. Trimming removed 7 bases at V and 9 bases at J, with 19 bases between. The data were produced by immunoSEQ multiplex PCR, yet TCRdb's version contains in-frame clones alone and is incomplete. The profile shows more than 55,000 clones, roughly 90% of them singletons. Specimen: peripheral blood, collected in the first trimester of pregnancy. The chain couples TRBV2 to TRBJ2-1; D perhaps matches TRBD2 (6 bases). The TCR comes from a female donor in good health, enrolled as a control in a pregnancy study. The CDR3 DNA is TGTGCCAGCACGAAGCTTACGGGGGTAGGTGAGCAGTTCTTC. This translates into CASTKLTGVGEQFF.